The source of this T cell receptor beta chain is a study of cytomegalovirus exposure and HLA in healthy donors. Primers for the PCR totalled 60 Vbeta and 13 Jbeta. Profiling relied on immunoSEQ multiplex PCR, and the TCRdb table lists in-frame clones only, not all of them. The data hold tens of thousands of clones, with 55% to 80% observed a single time. Findings and caveats of the study: Being productive about 90% or about 30% of the time was typical of most TCR beta V segments in an earlier analysis.

As for this clone: The antigen is undetermined.

The CDR3 covers 14 residues. Germline V gene sequence: CDR1 GTSNPN, CDR2 SVGIG (reference sequence). V was clipped by 8 bases and J by 8 bases, with 24 bases between them. V usage is TRBV30 and J usage is TRBJ1-2; a weak D match, TRBD1 (6 bases). The source is a woman between 50 and 59 years old in good health and CMV-seropositive. Specimen: PBMCs. CDR3 protein: CAQWGLQGIGGYTF. The CDR3, as DNA: TGTGCCCAATGGGGCCTACAGGGAATTGGGGGCTACACCTTC.